This TCR beta chain emerged from a study of blood T cell repertoires in COVID-19. Study background: From the United States, Italy and Spain came samples of acute and convalescent COVID-19. T cells, B-cell-depleted T cells, or PBMCs provided the cDNA or gDNA that served as material.

In the authors' workflow: The assay estimated nucleated cells by amplifying reference gene primers. Sequencing used immunoSEQ multiplex PCR; TCRdb keeps in-frame clones, though not all of them. That table is the source of V, J and clone size, and D and trimming were worked out from the DNA. The data contain fewer than 90,000 clones, about nine tenths of them singletons. Germline V lookup: CDR1 SQVTM, CDR2 ANQGSEA. V dropped 7 bases and J dropped 1; count of bases not matched to a gene: 10. This CDR3 comprises 15 residues. V is TRBV29-1 and J is TRBJ1-2; 9 bases are shared with TRBD1. The specimen sequenced was peripheral blood. This sequence was found in a male donor with acute or convalescent COVID-19. This CDR3 reads CSGSGTGKNNYGYTF. Here the CDR3 DNA reads TGCAGCGGATCCGGGACAGGGAAAAATAACTATGGCTACACCTTC.